The T cell receptor beta chain under discussion was sequenced for a study of T cell responses to AZD1222 COVID-19 vaccine. CDR1 and CDR2 from the germline V gene are MNHEY and SVGAGI. The CDR3 runs to 15 residues. With 5 bases clipped from V and 5 bases from J, the junction kept 6 bases outside the gene matches. Study-wide findings and caveats: The peak T cell response came first, and repertoires were sampled only after it. Reports indicate that nearly half of spike-specific TCRs are directed at unmutated variant regions. Donors in the cohort were predominantly white British and more often female, and clonal diversity was possibly underestimated.

Comments on this clone: Its antigen is not known.

TCRdb's table, derived via immunoSEQ multiplex PCR, lists solely in-frame clones and lacks some. The sample has 100,000 to 150,000 clones, around 89% seen once. This clonotype was obtained from an adult who received the AZD1222 COVID-19 vaccine. Sequencing used peripheral blood, obtained 28 days after the second AZD1222 dose. The chain joins TRBV6-5 to TRBJ2-7; TRBD2 matches 13 bases. CDR3 nucleotides: TGTGCCAGCAGTCGCCTGACTAGCGGGGGGAACGAGCAGTACTTC. Encoded protein: CASSRLTSGGNEQYF.